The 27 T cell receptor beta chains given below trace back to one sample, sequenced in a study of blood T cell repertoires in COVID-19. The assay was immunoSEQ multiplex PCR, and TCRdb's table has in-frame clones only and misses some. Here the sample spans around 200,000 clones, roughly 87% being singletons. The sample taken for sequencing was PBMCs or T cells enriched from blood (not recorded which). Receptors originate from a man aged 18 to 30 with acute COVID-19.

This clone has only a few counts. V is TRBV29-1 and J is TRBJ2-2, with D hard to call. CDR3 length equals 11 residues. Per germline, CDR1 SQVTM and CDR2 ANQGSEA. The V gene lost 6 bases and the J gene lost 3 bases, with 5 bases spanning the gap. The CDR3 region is CSVFYTGELFF. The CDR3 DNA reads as TGCAGCGTCTTCTACACCGGGGAGCTGTTTTTT.

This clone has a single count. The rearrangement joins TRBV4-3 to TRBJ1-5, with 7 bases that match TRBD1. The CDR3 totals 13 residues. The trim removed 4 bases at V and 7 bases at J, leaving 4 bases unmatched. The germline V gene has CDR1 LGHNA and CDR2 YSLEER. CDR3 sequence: CASSPDRAQPQHF. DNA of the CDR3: TGCGCCAGCAGCCCTGACAGGGCACAGCCCCAGCATTTT.

The CDR3 bases are TGTGCCAGCAGCTTCTCACACTACAATGAGCAGTTCTTC. Residues: CASSFSHYNEQFF. V and J are TRBV11-3 and TRBJ2-1; no clear D gene. Trimming took 3 bases from V and 3 from J, leaving 6 bases between them. Germline assignment: CDR1 SGHNT and CDR2 YENEEA. CDR3 length: 13 residues.

CDR3 nucleotide sequence: TGTGCCAGCAGTTTAAACCGGGGGAAACAAGAGACCCAGTACTTC. Translation gives CASSLNRGKQETQYF. V usage is TRBV28 and J usage is TRBJ2-5, with a possible D match to TRBD2 (6 bases). CDR3 length: 15 residues. V dropped 2 bases and J dropped 2 bases, with 12 bases sitting between them. Germline V gene sequence: CDR1 MDHEN, CDR2 SYDVKM.

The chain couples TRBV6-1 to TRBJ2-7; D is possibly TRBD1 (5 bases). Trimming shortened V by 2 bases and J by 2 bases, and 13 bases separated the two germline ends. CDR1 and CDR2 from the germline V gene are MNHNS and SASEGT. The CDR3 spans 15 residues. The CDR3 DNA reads TGTGCCAGCAGTGAATGGCAGGGTAGGACCTACGAGCAGTACTTC. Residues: CASSEWQGRTYEQYF.

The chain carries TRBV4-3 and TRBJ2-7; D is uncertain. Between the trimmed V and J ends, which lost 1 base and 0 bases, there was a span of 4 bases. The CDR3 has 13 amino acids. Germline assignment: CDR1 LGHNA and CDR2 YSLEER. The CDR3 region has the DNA TGCGCCAGCAGCCAAGCGGGCTCCTACGAGCAGTACTTC. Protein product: CASSQAGSYEQYF.

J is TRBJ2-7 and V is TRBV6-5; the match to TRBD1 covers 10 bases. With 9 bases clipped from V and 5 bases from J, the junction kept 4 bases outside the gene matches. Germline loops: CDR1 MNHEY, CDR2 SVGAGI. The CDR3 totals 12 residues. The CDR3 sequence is CASLGTGDEQYF. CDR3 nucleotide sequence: TGTGCCAGTCTCGGGACAGGGGACGAGCAGTACTTC.

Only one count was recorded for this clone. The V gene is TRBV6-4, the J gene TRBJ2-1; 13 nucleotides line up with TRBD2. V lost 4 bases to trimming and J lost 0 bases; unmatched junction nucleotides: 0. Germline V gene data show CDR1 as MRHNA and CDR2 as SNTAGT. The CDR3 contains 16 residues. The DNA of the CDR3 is TGTGCCAGCAGTGGGACTAGCGGGAGCTCCTACAATGAGCAGTTCTTC. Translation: CASSGTSGSSYNEQFF.

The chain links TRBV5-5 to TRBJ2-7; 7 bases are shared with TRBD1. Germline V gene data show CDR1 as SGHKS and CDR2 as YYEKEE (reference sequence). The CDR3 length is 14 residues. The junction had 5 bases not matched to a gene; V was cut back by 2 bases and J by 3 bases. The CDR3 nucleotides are TGTGCCAGCAGCTTTCGACAGGGAAACTACGAGCAGTACTTC. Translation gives CASSFRQGNYEQYF.

The CDR3 loop reads CAWSSAGVGGNTIYF. The CDR3 region has the DNA TGTGCCTGGAGTTCTGCGGGGGTCGGAGGAAACACCATATATTTT. The rearrangement links TRBV30 to TRBJ1-3; D may be TRBD1 (5 bases). The ends were cut back, 2 bases at V and 4 bases at J, with 15 bases in the middle. Germline lookup yields CDR1 GTSNPN and CDR2 SVGIG (reference sequence). The CDR3 extends over 15 amino acids.

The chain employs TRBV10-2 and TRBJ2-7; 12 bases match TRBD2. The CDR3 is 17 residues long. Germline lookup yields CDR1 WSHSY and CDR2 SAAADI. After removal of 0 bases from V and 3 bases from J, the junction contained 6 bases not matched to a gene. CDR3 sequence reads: CASSESPRLAGDYEQYF. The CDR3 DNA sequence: TGCGCCAGCAGTGAGTCTCCCAGACTAGCGGGAGACTACGAGCAGTACTTC.

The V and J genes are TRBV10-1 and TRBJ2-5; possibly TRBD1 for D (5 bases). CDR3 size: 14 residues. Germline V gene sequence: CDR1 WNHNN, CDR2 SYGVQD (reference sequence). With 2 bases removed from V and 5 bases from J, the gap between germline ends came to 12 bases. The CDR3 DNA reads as TGCGCCAGCAGTGAGACGGACAATACGGAGACCCAGTACTTC. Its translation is CASSETDNTETQYF.

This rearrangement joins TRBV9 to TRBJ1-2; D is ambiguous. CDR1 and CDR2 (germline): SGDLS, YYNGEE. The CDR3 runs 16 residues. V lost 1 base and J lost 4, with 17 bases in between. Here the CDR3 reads CASSVSSRSGSYGYTF. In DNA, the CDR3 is TGTGCCAGCAGCGTATCGTCACGAAGCGGGTCCTATGGCTACACCTTC.

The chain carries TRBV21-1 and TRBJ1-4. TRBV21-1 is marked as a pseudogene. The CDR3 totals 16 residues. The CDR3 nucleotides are TGTGCCAGGACCAAAAGCGGGCAACCCTTAAATGAAAAACTGTTTTTT. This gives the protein CARTKSGQPLNEKLFF.

The CDR3 region is CASKQGATEAFF. The CDR3 nucleotides read TGTGCCAGCAAACAGGGGGCGACTGAAGCTTTCTTT. This chain links TRBV3-1 (or the pseudogene TRBV3-2) with TRBJ1-1; 9 bases map to TRBD1. The CDR3 is 12 residues long. Unmatched junction bases numbered 2, after V lost 7 bases and J lost 5 bases. Germline CDR1 LGHDT, CDR2 YNNKEL (reference sequence).

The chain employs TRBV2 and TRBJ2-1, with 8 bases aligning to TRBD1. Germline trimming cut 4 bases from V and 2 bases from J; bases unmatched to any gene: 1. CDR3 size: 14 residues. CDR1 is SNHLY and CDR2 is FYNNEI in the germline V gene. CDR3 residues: CASSVDRAYNEQFF. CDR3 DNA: TGTGCCAGCAGTGTGGACAGGGCCTACAATGAGCAGTTCTTC. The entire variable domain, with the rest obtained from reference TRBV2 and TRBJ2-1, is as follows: EPEVTQTPSHQVTQMGQEVILRCVPISNHLYFYWYRQILGQKVEFLVSFYNNEISEKSEIFDDQFSVERPDGSNFTLKIRSTKLEDSAMYFCASSVDRAYNEQFFGPGTRLTVL.

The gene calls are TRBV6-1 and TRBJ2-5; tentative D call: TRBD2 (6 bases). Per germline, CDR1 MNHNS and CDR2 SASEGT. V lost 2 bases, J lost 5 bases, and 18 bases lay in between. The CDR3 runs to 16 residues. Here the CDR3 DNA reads TGTGCCAGCAGTGAATATGGGGCCGGGCGGGGTGAGACCCAGTACTTC. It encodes CASSEYGAGRGETQYF.

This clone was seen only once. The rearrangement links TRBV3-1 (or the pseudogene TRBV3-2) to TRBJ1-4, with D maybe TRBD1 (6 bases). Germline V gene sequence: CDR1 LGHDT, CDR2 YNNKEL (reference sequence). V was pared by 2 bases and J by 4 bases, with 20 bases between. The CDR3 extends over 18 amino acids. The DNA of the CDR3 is TGTGCCAGCAGCCAACCCCCCCACCGCGGACAGTTTAATGAAAAACTGTTTTTT. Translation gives CASSQPPHRGQFNEKLFF.

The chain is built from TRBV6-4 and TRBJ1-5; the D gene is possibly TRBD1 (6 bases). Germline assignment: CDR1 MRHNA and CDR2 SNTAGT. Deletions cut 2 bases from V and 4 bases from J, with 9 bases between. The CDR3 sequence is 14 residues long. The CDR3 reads CASSDGGANQPQHF. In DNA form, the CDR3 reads TGTGCCAGCAGTGACGGGGGCGCAAATCAGCCCCAGCATTTT.

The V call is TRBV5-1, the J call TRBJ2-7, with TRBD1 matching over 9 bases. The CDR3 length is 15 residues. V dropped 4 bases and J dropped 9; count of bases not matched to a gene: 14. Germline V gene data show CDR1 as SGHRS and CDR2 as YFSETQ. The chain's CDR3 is CASSLSGTGREGQYF. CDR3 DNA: TGCGCCAGCAGCCTCTCCGGGACAGGGCGTGAAGGGCAGTACTTC.

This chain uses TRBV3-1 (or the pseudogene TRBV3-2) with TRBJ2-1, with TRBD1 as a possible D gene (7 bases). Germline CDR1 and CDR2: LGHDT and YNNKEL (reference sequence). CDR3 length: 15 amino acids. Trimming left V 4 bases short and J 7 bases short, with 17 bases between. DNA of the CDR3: TGTGCCAGCAGCCCGAGACAGGGAGGTAGTAATGAGCAGTTCTTC. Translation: CASSPRQGGSNEQFF.

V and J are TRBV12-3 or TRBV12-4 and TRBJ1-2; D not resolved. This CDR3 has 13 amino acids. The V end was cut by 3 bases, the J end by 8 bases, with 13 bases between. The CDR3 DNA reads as TGTGCCAGCAGTTTGGGCCGGGGAGAGGGCTACACCTTC. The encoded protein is CASSLGRGEGYTF.

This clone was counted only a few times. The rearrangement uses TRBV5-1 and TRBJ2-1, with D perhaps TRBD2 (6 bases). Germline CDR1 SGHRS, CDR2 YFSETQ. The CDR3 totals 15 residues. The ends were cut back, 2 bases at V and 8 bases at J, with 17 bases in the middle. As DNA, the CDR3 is TGCGCCAGCAGCTTTGGCGGGACCGCCGGCGATGAGCAGTTCTTC. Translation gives CASSFGGTAGDEQFF.

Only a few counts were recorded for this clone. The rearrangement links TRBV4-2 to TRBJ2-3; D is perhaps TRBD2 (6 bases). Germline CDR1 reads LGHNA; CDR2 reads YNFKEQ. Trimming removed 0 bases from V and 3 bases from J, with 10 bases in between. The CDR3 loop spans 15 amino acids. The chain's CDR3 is CASSQDGGITDTQYF. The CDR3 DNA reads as TGTGCCAGCAGCCAAGACGGCGGGATAACAGATACGCAGTATTTT.

CDR3 protein: CASSLSGAETQYF. DNA of the CDR3: TGTGCCAGCAGCTTGAGCGGTGCAGAGACCCAGTACTTC. The V gene is TRBV11-3, the J gene TRBJ2-5, with D possibly TRBD2 on 5 matching bases. V dropped 3 bases and J dropped 4 bases, with 9 bases sitting between them. There are 13 residues in the CDR3. Germline values: CDR1 SGHNT, CDR2 YENEEA.

CDR3 residues: CATGTRNVAGDYEQYF. DNA of the CDR3: TGTGCCACGGGGACTCGGAATGTAGCGGGGGACTACGAGCAGTACTTC. This rearrangement joins TRBV24-1 to TRBJ2-7; 9 nucleotides agree with TRBD2. Germline values: CDR1 KGHDR, CDR2 SFDVKD. The CDR3 spans 16 residues. After removal of 10 bases from V and 3 bases from J, the junction contained 15 bases not matched to a gene.

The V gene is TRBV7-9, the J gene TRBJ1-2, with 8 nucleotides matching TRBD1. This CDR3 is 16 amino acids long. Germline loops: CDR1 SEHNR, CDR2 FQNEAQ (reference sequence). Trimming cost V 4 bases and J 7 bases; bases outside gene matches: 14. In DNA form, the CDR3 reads TGTGCCAGCAGCTCGACGCAAAACAGGGGGGATGGTGGCTACACCTTC. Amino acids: CASSSTQNRGDGGYTF.